The clone carrying this T cell receptor beta chain has ten or more counts. The antigen remains undetermined. TCRdb re-analysed the reads in MiXCR, keeping a single row per CDR3 protein. In the table there are about 770,000 distinct CDR3 sequences, about 28% of which are singletons. The V and J ends lost 7 bases and 4 bases, in that order; junction bases with no gene match: 11. Germline CDR1 reads MNHNS; CDR2 reads SASEGT. The CDR3 is 16 amino acids. The data originate from a study of T cell repertoires in cytomegalovirus infection. Overall study context: Public signatures in TCR beta pointed to CMV infection and matching HLA type.

Study-wide results and limits: Clonotype analysis showed dominance of the ex vivo response by HLA-C-restricted CMV-specific TCR beta clonotypes. Pooled public TCR beta family frequency picked out CMV carriers with the relevant HLA.

The chain combines TRBV6-1 with TRBJ1-4; TRBD1 aligns across 8 bases. The sequencing here drew on cultured CD8+ T cells from PBMCs, taken from culture after CMV antigen stimulation. The receptor's source is a human donor in good health (CMV status not recorded). Some clones in this sample may be carry-over from other donors' samples. DNA for the CDR3: TGTGCCAGCAATACCTTCCCGGGACAGGTTAATGAAAAACTGTTTTTT. Encoded protein: CASNTFPGQVNEKLFF.